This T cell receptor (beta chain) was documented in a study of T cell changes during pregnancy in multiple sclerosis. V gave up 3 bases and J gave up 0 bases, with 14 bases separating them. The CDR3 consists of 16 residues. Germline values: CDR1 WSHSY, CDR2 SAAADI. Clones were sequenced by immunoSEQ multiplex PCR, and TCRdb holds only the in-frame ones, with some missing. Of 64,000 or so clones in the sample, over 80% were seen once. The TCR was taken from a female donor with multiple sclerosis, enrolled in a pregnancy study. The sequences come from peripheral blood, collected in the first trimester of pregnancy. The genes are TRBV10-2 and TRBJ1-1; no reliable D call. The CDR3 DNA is TGCGCCAGCAGTGATATAGTGCTCCTTATGAACACTGAAGCTTTCTTT. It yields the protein CASSDIVLLMNTEAFF.